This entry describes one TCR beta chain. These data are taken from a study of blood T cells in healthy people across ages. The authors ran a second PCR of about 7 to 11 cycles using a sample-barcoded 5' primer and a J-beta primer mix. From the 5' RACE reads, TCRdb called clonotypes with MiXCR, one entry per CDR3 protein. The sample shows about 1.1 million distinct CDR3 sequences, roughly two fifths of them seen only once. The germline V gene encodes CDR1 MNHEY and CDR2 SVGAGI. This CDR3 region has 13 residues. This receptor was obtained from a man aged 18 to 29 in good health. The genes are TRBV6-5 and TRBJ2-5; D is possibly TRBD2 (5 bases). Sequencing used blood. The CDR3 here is CASRMGARETQYF. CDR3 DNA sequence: TGTGCTAGCCGAATGGGAGCCAGGGAGACCCAGTACTTC.